Listed below are T cell receptor beta chains from one sample, sequenced in a study of blood T cell repertoires in COVID-19. The method was immunoSEQ multiplex PCR; TCRdb's version includes in-frame clones alone and lacks a portion of them. Of fewer than 250,000 clones detected, roughly four fifths appear once; the ten largest clones hold 5% to 6.5%. Sequencing was done on a sample of peripheral blood. The receptors were sampled from a woman in her 70s with active or convalescent COVID-19. Both conserved end residues are part of each CDR3. D genes are given only for firm matches. Clone sizes are given selectively: once, few, many, or a class where the clone is expanded.

clone size,D gene,V gene,J gene,CDR3 DNA,CDR3 protein
-,-,TRBV5-1,TRBJ1-3,TGCGCCAGCAGCTTGGCAGGAAGAGGAAACACCATATATTTT,CASSLAGRGNTIYF
once,-,TRBV5-6,TRBJ2-2,TGTGCCAGCAGCTTCTCGGGCCAGGGGTACACCGGGGAGCTGTTTTTT,CASSFSGQGYTGELFF
-,TRBD1,TRBV6-5,TRBJ2-7,TGTGCCAGCAGACAGGGGGGAACGAAATCCTACGAGCAGTACTTC,CASRQGGTKSYEQYF
-,-,TRBV4-1,TRBJ1-2,TGCGCCAGCAGCTATCCGGGAAAATCTTATGGCTACACCTTC,CASSYPGKSYGYTF
-,TRBD2,TRBV18,TRBJ2-3,TGTGCCAGCTCTCCACCACTAGCGATTAGCACAGATACGCAGTATTTT,CASSPPLAISTDTQYF
-,-,TRBV5-1,TRBJ2-1,TGCGCCAGCAGCTACCCCAGGGGTGAGCTATCCTACAATGAGCAGTTCTTC,CASSYPRGELSYNEQFF
-,-,TRBV28,TRBJ1-2,TGTGCCAGCAGTTCCACAGGGATTCCGACTAACTATGGCTACACCTTC,CASSSTGIPTNYGYTF
-,-,TRBV5-1,TRBJ1-1,TGCGCCAGCAGCCTCGACCGGGGGGACAACACTGAAGCTTTCTTT,CASSLDRGDNTEAFF
-,-,TRBV2,TRBJ1-2,TGTGCCAGCAGTGCCGATAGACAGCGGGTTAATGGCTACACCTTC,CASSADRQRVNGYTF
-,TRBD2,TRBV24-1,TRBJ2-3,TGTGCCACCAGAAAGAGAGGGACTAGCGGGCCCCTTCTGGAAAGTACGCAGTATTTT,CATRKRGTSGPLLESTQYF
-,TRBD2,TRBV14,TRBJ2-7,TGTGCCAGCAGCGTTACGGGAGGGCGCCCCTACGAGCAGTACTTC,CASSVTGGRPYEQYF
-,-,TRBV24-1,TRBJ2-5,TGTGCCACCAGCCAGGGTTTCGGTGTCGAGACCCAGTACTTC,CATSQGFGVETQYF
-,TRBD1,TRBV24-1,TRBJ2-7,TGTGCCACCAGTGACTCCCCGGTGCGGGACAGGGTCAACGAGCAGTACTTC,CATSDSPVRDRVNEQYF
-,TRBD2,TRBV19,TRBJ2-7,TGTGCCAGTACCCCCACGGGAGGGATATACGAGCAGTACTTC,CASTPTGGIYEQYF
-,-,TRBV30,TRBJ1-1,TGTGCCTGGGCAAGACAGTACAACGCTGAAGCTTTCTTT,CAWARQYNAEAFF
-,-,TRBV4-1,TRBJ1-3,TGCGCCAGCAGCCAAGGGGCAGGTCTATCTGGAAACACCATATATTTT,CASSQGAGLSGNTIYF
-,TRBD1,TRBV19,TRBJ1-1,TGTGCCAGTAGTAAAAATGTATGGGGGACAGGGAACACTGAAGCTTTCTTT,CASSKNVWGTGNTEAFF
-,TRBD1,TRBV18,TRBJ1-2,TGTGCCAGCTCACCCAAGACAGGGGCGAATGGCTACACCTTC,CASSPKTGANGYTF
-,-,TRBV7-8,TRBJ2-3,TGTGCCAGCAGCTTAGTGTCAACCACGCAGGAGTATTTT,CASSLVSTTQEYF
-,TRBD1,TRBV2,TRBJ1-5,TGTGCCAGCAGTGCCGACAGGGTGGCTCAGCCCCAGCATTTT,CASSADRVAQPQHF
-,-,TRBV27,TRBJ2-3,TGTGCCAGCAGTTTGGACTTGGTGAACATGAATACGCAGTATTTT,CASSLDLVNMNTQYF
-,TRBD1,TRBV24-1,TRBJ2-1,TGTGCCAACCTCCGGCTTCAATGCCGGGACAGGATACACAATGAGCAGTTCTTC,CANLRLQCRDRIHNEQFF
-,TRBD1,TRBV28,TRBJ1-5,TGTGCCAGCAGTTCCGACCTTTACAGGGGAGGAAATCAGCCCCAGCATTTT,CASSSDLYRGGNQPQHF
once,-,TRBV5-8,TRBJ1-6,TGTGCCAGCAGCTTGCACAGGAGAAGCTCCTATAATTCACCCCTCCACTTT,CASSLHRRSSYNSPLHF
-,TRBD1,TRBV4-1,TRBJ1-2,TGCGCCAGCAGCCAAGAAGGGACAGGGGTCGGCTACACCTTC,CASSQEGTGVGYTF
-,TRBD2,TRBV27,TRBJ2-1,TGTGCCAGCAGTCCCTGGACTAGCGGGAGAACGAATGAGCAGTTCTTC,CASSPWTSGRTNEQFF
once,-,TRBV6-2/TRBV6-3,TRBJ2-3,TGTGCCGGCAGGCCTATTTCAGGGTCTACGCAGTATTTT,CAGRPISGSTQYF
-,-,TRBV19,TRBJ1-5,TGTGCCAGCACAACCTTCGAACAGGGAAATCAGCCCCAGCATTTT,CASTTFEQGNQPQHF
few,-,TRBV29-1,TRBJ1-1,TGCAGCGTTTGGACTTGGGTGGCTGAAGCTTTCTTT,CSVWTWVAEAFF
few,-,TRBV19,TRBJ1-5,TGTGCCAGTAGTATAGTCAGGGAAGGTCAGCCCCAGCATTTT,CASSIVREGQPQHF
once,TRBD1,TRBV5-4,TRBJ2-3,TGTGCCAGCAGCTTAGGGACAGGGGGGGCACATGGCACAGATACGCAGTATTTT,CASSLGTGGAHGTDTQYF
-,-,TRBV3-1/TRBV3-2,TRBJ2-1,TGTGCCAGCAGCTGGCAGGTGGACAATGAGCAGTTCTTC,CASSWQVDNEQFF
-,TRBD2,TRBV7-9,TRBJ2-1,TGTGCCAGCAGCAAGACTAGCGGGAGAGGGAATGAGCAGTTCTTC,CASSKTSGRGNEQFF
-,TRBD1,TRBV5-1,TRBJ1-2,TGCGCCAGCAGCTTGGTTGCCAAAGCCGGGACAGGGACCTACTATGGCTACACCTTC,CASSLVAKAGTGTYYGYTF
-,-,TRBV15,TRBJ1-2,TGTGCCACCAGAAACGGGGGGCTAGGCTACACCTTC,CATRNGGLGYTF
-,TRBD2,TRBV4-2,TRBJ2-1,TGTGCCAGCAGCCAAGAGCTTAGCGGGTACTACAATGAGCAGTTCTTC,CASSQELSGYYNEQFF
-,TRBD2,TRBV7-9,TRBJ2-1,TGTGCCAGCAGCCCATGGGGACTAGCGGGATTAAGGGACAATGAGCAGTTCTTC,CASSPWGLAGLRDNEQFF
-,-,TRBV7-2,TRBJ2-1,TGTGCCAGCAGCTTAGACCCGGAGACTACCTACAATGAGCAGTTCTTC,CASSLDPETTYNEQFF
few,-,TRBV4-2,TRBJ2-1,TGTGCCAGCAGCCCAAAAGGCCAGGGCGGCTACAATGAGCAGTTCTTC,CASSPKGQGGYNEQFF
few,-,TRBV27,TRBJ1-1,TGTGCCAGCAGTTTACGGCAGGGAAACATGAACACTGAAGCTTTCTTT,CASSLRQGNMNTEAFF
-,-,TRBV6-2/TRBV6-3,TRBJ2-3,TGTGCCAGCAGTTACACGCCAGGGAAAACCACAGATACGCAGTATTTT,CASSYTPGKTTDTQYF
-,-,TRBV19,TRBJ2-1,TGTGCCAGTAGTTTAGGGACTTTTAATGAGCAGTTCTTC,CASSLGTFNEQFF
once,TRBD1,TRBV6-6,TRBJ1-5,TGTGCCAGCAGTTATTCCGGACAGGTAGGGCAGCCCCAGCATTTT,CASSYSGQVGQPQHF